One T cell receptor beta chain is described in this entry. V was trimmed by 1 base and J by 4 bases, leaving 8 bases between them. From germline, CDR1 is SGHDT and CDR2 YYEEEE. The CDR3 has 13 amino acids. These data come from a study of technical replicates of blood from a few donors. The method was immunoSEQ multiplex PCR; TCRdb's version includes in-frame clones alone and lacks a portion of them. The table has more than 75,000 clones, about 94% seen once. This receptor was identified in a human donor in good health. The rearrangement joins TRBV5-6 to TRBJ1-1; unclear D gene. The sequenced sample was T cells isolated from PBMCs. DNA for the CDR3: TGTGCCAGCAGCTTGTCAGGTCCCACTGAAGCTTTCTTT. Protein product: CASSLSGPTEAFF. The whole variable domain, remainder taken from reference TRBV5-6 and TRBJ1-1, is DAGVTQSPTHLIKTRGQQVTLRCSPKSGHDTVSWYQQALGQGPQFIFQYYEEEERQRGNFPDRFSGHQFPNYSSELNVNALLLGDSALYLCASSLSGPTEAFFGQGTRLTVV.